This T cell receptor beta chain was recorded in a study of blood T cells in healthy people across ages. Study results and limitations: Across samples, TCR beta diversity tracked strongly with naive T cell percentage. It was not known whether donors were CMV positive (a possible confounder of expanded clonotype changes).

Primers used in a second PCR of about 6 to 12 cycles were a sample-barcoded 5' primer and a J-beta primer mix. TCRdb analysed the 5' RACE reads with MiXCR anew, one entry per CDR3 protein. The sample lists about 1,500,000 distinct CDR3 sequences, approximately 42% occurring once. The CDR3 covers 13 residues. V shed 5 bases and J shed 9 bases, with 14 bases lying between them. This clonotype was seen a single time. Its antigen is unknown. A read error may be the cause here, since a much bigger clone is one base away. The sequence was obtained from a woman under 30 in good health. The chain links TRBV12-3 or TRBV12-4 to TRBJ1-5, with TRBD1 as a possible D gene (5 bases). Sample: blood. CDR3 in DNA: TGTGCCAGCAGTACGGCAGGGCCGACGCCCCAGCATTTT. This gives the protein CASSTAGPTPQHF.